This T cell receptor beta chain comes out of a study of control samples from healthy donors and cancer patients (dated by TCRdb to 2020 to 2022). Remarks on this clone: Its antigen remains unidentified. No much larger clone is present one base from it, and per-base qualities are unavailable.

Libraries were constructed by the immunoSEQ multiplex PCR assay. TCRdb obtained this table from immuneACCESS and retained in-frame rearrangements with V and J assigned. These tables miss some clones; where compared with another copy, unresolved V genes account for less than half of the shortfall, and the remainder is unexplained. Counted in this sample were 150,000 to 200,000 clones; 85% to 95% of them appeared once. 1.3% to 1.5% of the sample belongs to the ten largest clones. The TCR comes from a man between 25 and 39 years old in good health. Sequencing was done on a sample of blood.

For the CDR3, the sequence is CASSPPFAGIDEQYF. The DNA sequence follows: TGTGCCAGCAGCCCCCCCTTCGCGGGTATCGACGAGCAGTACTTC. The chain employs TRBV14 and TRBJ2-7; TRBD2 is a weak D gene call, 5 bases matching. The germline V gene specifies SGHDN as CDR1 and FVKESK as CDR2. Reading from cysteine to phenylalanine, the CDR3 counts 15 amino acids. The kept DNA is CDR3 alone, 45 bases in frame from the first base. V is reduced by 4 bases and J by 5 bases, leaving a spacing of 18 bases between them.